The entry that follows covers one TCR beta chain sequence. The V gene's germline CDR1 is SEHNR and CDR2 FQNEAQ (reference sequence). Trimming left V 5 bases short and J 1 base short, with 11 bases between. This CDR3 is built from 14 residues. Libraries were prepared by immunoSEQ multiplex PCR; TCRdb keeps only in-frame clonotypes and omits some of them. Here the sample spans around 87,000 clones, 80% to 90% being singletons. The sample belongs to a study of T cell responses to AZD1222 COVID-19 vaccine. The TCR originated in an adult who received the AZD1222 COVID-19 vaccine. The material was peripheral blood, obtained 28 days after the second AZD1222 dose. The chain uses TRBV7-9 and TRBJ1-1, with D hard to call. CDR3 region: CASSPRAANTEAFF. CDR3 bases: TGTGCCAGCAGCCCTAGGGCGGCGAACACTGAAGCTTTCTTT.